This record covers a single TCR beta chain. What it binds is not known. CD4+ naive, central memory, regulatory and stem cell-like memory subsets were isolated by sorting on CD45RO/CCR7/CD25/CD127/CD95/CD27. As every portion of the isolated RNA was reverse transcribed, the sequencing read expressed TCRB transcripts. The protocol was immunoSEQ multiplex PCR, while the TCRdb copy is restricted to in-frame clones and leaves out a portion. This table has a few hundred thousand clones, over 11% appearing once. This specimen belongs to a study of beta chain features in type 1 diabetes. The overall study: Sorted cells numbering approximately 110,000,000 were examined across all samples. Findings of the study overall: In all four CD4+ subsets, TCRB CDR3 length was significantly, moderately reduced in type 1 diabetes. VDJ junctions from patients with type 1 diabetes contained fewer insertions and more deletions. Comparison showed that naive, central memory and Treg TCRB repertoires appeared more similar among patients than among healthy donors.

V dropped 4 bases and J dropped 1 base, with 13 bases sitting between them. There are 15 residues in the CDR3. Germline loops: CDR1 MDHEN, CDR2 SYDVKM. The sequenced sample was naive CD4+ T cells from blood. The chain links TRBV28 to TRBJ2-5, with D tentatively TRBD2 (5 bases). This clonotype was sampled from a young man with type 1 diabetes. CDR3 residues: CASSSPWRAQETQYF. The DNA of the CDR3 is TGTGCCAGCAGTTCCCCTTGGCGGGCCCAAGAGACCCAGTACTTC. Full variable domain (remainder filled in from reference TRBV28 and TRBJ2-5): DVKVTQSSRYLVKRTGEKVFLECVQDMDHENMFWYRQDPGLGLRLIYFSYDVKMKEKGDIPEGYSVSREKKERFSLILESASTNQTSMYLCASSSPWRAQETQYFGPGTRLLVL.